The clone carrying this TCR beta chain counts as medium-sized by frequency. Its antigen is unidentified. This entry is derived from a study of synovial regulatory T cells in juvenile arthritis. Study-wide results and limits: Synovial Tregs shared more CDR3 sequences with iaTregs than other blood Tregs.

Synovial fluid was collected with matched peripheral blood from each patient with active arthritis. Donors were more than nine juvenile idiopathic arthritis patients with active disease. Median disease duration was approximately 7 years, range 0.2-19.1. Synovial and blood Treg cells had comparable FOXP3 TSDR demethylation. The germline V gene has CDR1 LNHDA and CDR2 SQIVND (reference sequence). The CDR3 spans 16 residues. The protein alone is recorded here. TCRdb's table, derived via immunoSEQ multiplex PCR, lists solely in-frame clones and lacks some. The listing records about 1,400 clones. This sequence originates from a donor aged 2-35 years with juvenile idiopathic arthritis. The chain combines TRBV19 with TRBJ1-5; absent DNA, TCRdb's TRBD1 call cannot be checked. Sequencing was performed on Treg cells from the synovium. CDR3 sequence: CASSIGTVLSNQPQHF.